The T cell receptor (beta chain) described here comes from a study of T cells in Graves' hyperthyroidism and ophthalmopathy (dated by TCRdb to about 2019). For context, the study as a whole: Peripheral blood samples were taken at initial diagnosis, before any treatment was given. The approximately 90 discovery patients were divided at random into training and test sets in a 7:3 ratio. An independent validation cohort of fewer than 20 hyperthyroidism patients and more than 15 patients who later progressed to ophthalmopathy tested prospective prediction of ophthalmopathy. TCR V-J signatures able to tell the groups apart were searched for in a discovery cohort of 95 to 100 patients, of whom over 40 had Graves' ophthalmopathy and more than 55 had stable Graves' hyperthyroidism. Once sampling was done, hyperthyroidism patients were given methimazole at a starting dose of 30 mg daily, whereas ophthalmopathy patients were given high-dose intravenous methylprednisolone. TCR Vbeta CDR3 sequencing of 135 peripheral blood samples (43 ophthalmopathy, over 70 hyperthyroidism and some 17 progressor patients) is reported in the paper. In addition, the study compared T-cell repertoires in thyroid tissue and in blood from about six Graves' hyperthyroidism patients.

On this clonotype: Its target antigen remains unknown. This clone may be a read error of a much larger clone one base away.

The paper as a whole reports these results and caveats: In validation, the model predicted progression to ophthalmopathy a median of roughly 6.1 months before onset, with approximately 71% sensitivity and almost 75% specificity. In cross-validation, a model built on a 13 V-J signature told ophthalmopathy apart from stable hyperthyroidism with approximately 90% sensitivity and roughly 81% specificity, and in testing the same model reached 80%/75%. Most expanded thyroid clonotypes (frequency above 0.001) were also detected in blood, a finding suggesting that blood repertoires may reflect thyroid immune responses. No statistical method was used to set the sample size in advance, and investigators knew the group allocation.

Trimming costs V 6 bases and J 1 base, and their ends lie 25 bases apart. The CDR3 runs 19 residues from the cysteine to the phenylalanine. Only the CDR3 DNA is retained, 57 bases long and in frame from the first base. The germline V gene (reference sequence) specifies LNHNV as CDR1 and YYDKDF as CDR2. A patient counted as having stable Graves' hyperthyroidism if no progression to ophthalmopathy occurred over 18 months of follow-up. Hyperthyroidism patients were newly diagnosed, with disease duration under 2 months, and aged 18 to 65 years. Patients with uncontrolled infections, other autoimmune diseases, pregnancy or lactation were excluded. Clinical symptoms, serum thyroxine and TRAb, thyroid ultrasound, and orbital computed tomography formed the basis for the diagnoses. Ficoll-Paque density gradient centrifugation was used to isolate PBMCs from approximately 11 ml of fresh peripheral blood. Total RNA was extracted using Trizol reagent, and RNA quality was assessed on an Agilent 2100 Bioanalyzer.

The TCR beta CDR3 regions were amplified from RNA transcripts. The TCR CDR3 was subjected to a first round of RT-PCR using the HTBI primer set and the Qiagen OneStep RT-PCR kit. The libraries were constructed in a second round of multiplex PCR and then size-selected and purified. Sequencing of the libraries was done on an Illumina HiSeq2000 using paired-end 100 bp reads. The paper's processing steps were these. SOAPnuke was used to process the raw data, removing reads that contained adapters or uncalled bases, had a mean Phred below 15, or lacked an exact match to the constant primer or identifier. COPE v1.2.5 was used to merge high-quality paired reads, and clonotypes were defined as unique nucleotide sequences. Clonotypes were aligned to IMGT TRBV, TRBD and TRBJ reference segments using MiTCR v1.1. The analysis included only V-J combinations with a frequency above 0.0001, which together covered around 99% of the repertoires. The TCS score was defined as F50 (clonal expansion) divided by E x V (chaos), with BLOSUM62-based TCRdist calculated between CDR3 peptides within each V-J. Welch's t-statistics and random forest reduced just over 500 V-J features to some 14, which were used in a naive Bayes classifier (R e1071). TCRdb reprocessed the public reads (quality trimming at Q25 with fastp, clone calling with MiXCR) and kept in-frame beta chains. Rows matching on CDR3 protein sequence are summarized as one entry with the most common DNA and genes. The V and J calls and clone size are TCRdb's, not the authors'. The sample table records more than 600,000 distinct CDR3 sequences; around 17% of these occur just once. The ten most abundant clones make up around 8% of the sample.

The sequenced sample was blood. The sequence derives from a man aged 18 to 29 with Graves' hyperthyroidism. The chain joins TRBV15 to TRBJ2-1; the D element could tentatively be TRBD1 or TRBD2, as 6 bases agree for each. The DNA is TGTGCCACCAGACCAAAGGGGGTGCGAGCGGGCGCTTCCTACAATGAGCAGTTCTTC. Translated, it gives CATRPKGVRAGASYNEQFF.